This TCR beta chain was captured in a study of early T cells in non-severe SARS-CoV-2 infection. Study-wide context: The chains were unpaired, and the sequenced material was bulk RNA from unsorted whole blood.

Each cDNA molecule carried a unique molecular identifier. In TCRdb, the 5' RACE reads were re-called with MiXCR into one record per CDR3 protein. The table records tens of thousands of distinct CDR3 sequences, 12% of them present only once. The junction had 12 bases not matched to a gene; V was cut back by 11 bases and J by 8 bases. This CDR3 comprises 13 residues. CDR1 and CDR2 from the germline V gene are ENHRY and SYGVKD. This clonotype turned up a few times. The receptor was isolated from an adult who was a healthcare worker with PCR-confirmed SARS-CoV-2 infection or an uninfected control (not recorded which). This chain joins TRBV10-3 and TRBJ2-1; TRBD2 matches at 7 bases. Sample: whole blood. The CDR3 coding sequence is TGTGCCGCATCCCCCTTAGCGGGTGATGAGCAGTTCTTC. It translates to CAASPLAGDEQFF.